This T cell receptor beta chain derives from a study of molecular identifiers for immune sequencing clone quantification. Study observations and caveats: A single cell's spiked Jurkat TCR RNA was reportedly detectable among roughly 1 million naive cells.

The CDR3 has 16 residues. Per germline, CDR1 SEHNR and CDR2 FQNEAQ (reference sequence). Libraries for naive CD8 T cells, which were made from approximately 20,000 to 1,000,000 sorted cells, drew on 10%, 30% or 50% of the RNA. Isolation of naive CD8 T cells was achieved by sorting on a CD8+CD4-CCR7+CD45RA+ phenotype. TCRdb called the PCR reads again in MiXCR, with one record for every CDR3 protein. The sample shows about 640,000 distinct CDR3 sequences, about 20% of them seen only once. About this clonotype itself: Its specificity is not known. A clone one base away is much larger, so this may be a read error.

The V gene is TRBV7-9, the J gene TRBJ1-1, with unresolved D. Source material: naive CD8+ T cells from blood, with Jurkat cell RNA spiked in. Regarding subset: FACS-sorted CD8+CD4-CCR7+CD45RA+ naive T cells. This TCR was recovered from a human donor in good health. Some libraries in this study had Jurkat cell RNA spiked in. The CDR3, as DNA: TGTGCCAGCAGCCCAGTTTTGGTTTGGGGAAACACTGGAGCTTTCTTT. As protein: CASSPVLVWGNTGAFF.